This TCR beta chain was identified in a study of CD8+ T cells in alopecia areata (dated by TCRdb to the late 2010s). The study in broad terms: Treated patients were enrolled in an open-label pilot trial of oral tofacitinib at 5 to 10 mg twice daily for moderate-to-severe alopecia areata. Patients received tofacitinib for 6 to 18 months and were then followed off drug for 6 months to check for delayed response and recurrence. To study T cell clonal expansion in alopecia areata, the researchers applied high-throughput TCRbeta sequencing to both the C3H/HeJ mouse model and human patients. Human TCRbeta sequencing covered scalp tissue and sorted CD4+ and CD8+ peripheral blood T cells from patchy and totalis/universalis alopecia areata patients and healthy controls. Tofacitinib-treated patients had biopsies at baseline and at 4 and 24 weeks of treatment, with a later scalp biopsy in several patients. Scalp clonality was compared among normal scalp (n=4), patchy alopecia areata scalp (n=8), and alopecia totalis/universalis scalp (n=8). RNA was extracted with the PAXgene miRNA kit for fixed scalp, the miRNeasy kit for PBMCs, and the RNeasy kit for mouse skin. TCRbeta CDR3 regions were amplified by immunoSEQ multiplex PCR with 35 Vbeta forward and 13 Jbeta reverse primers.

Preparation of the library involved the immunoSEQ multiplex PCR assay. RNA was extracted from all samples and reverse transcribed into cDNA as template for TCR sequencing. First-strand cDNA was synthesized with SuperScript III using a 2:1 mix of oligo-dT and random hexamers. A synthetic immune receptor repertoire was used to assess amplification bias, and residual bias was removed computationally. In the source study's methods: Raw reads were preprocessed to remove errors, and CDR3 was defined according to IMGT conventions as the region from the conserved cysteine to phenylalanine. Clonality was computed by normalizing Shannon entropy by log2 of the number of productive unique TCRs and subtracting the result from 1. Scalp TCRbeta sequences were cross-referenced with sorted blood CD4 and CD8 repertoires so that the CD4 or CD8 identity of scalp clones could be inferred. TCRdb carries this immuneACCESS record with in-frame sequences only. Its versions omit some clonotypes, under half of them owing to an unresolved V gene in the studies checked, with the rest unexplained. D and trimming come from the DNA, and the V and J calls and clone size come from that table. The sample data list 150,000 or so clones, and over 70% of these were observed just once. The ten most abundant clones make up more than 13% of the sample.

Notes on this clone: Its antigen is unknown. It has no much larger one-base neighbor in the sample; base qualities were not kept.

The germline V gene (reference sequence) gives CDR1 as SEHNR and CDR2 as FQNEAQ. Its CDR3 holds 13 amino acids, cysteine through phenylalanine. Only the CDR3 DNA is retained, 39 bases long and in frame from the first base. Deletion took 5 bases off V and 7 bases off J, with a span of 14 bases between the germline ends. General findings and caveats noted by the study authors: Shared TCR sequences between patients were less evident than in mice, which may be partly attributable to HLA diversity in the patient population. Compared with normal scalp, lesional scalp, particularly in alopecia totalis/universalis, had higher clonality and more expanded CD8+ clones, which suggests antigenic drive. Scalp TCR repertoire analysis is complicated because resident alphabeta T cells in normal human skin are also sequenced, whereas mouse skin is dominated by gammadelta T cells.

In the paper's terms, the time point label means: baseline before oral tofacitinib. From alopecia areata patients, peripheral blood was collected along with lesional scalp punch biopsies. PBMCs were isolated by density centrifugation and stained for CD3, CD4 and CD8, and CD4+ and CD8+ T cells were sorted on a FACSAria. The specimen was CD8+ T cells sorted from blood, collected at week 0. The clonotype originates from a human donor with alopecia areata. The chain uses TRBV7-9 and TRBJ1-2, with the D segment identity uncertain. The sequenced DNA is TGTGCCAGCAGCCCTCCGGGTGTAGGTGGCTACACCTTC. It translates as CASSPPGVGGYTF.